This T cell receptor beta chain stems from a study of blood T cell repertoires in COVID-19. Study-level background: The United States, Italy and Spain provided the acute and convalescent COVID-19 samples. T cells, B-cell-depleted T cells, or PBMCs provided the cDNA or gDNA that served as material.

In the original analysis: Amplifying reference gene primers gave estimates of nucleated cell counts. Sequencing was performed with immunoSEQ multiplex PCR; in TCRdb, only in-frame clones are kept and a portion is missing. The DNA gave D and trimming, while V, J and clone size come from that table. Among 30,000 to 35,000 clones listed, over 75% were seen once. Germline V gene data show CDR1 as LGHNA and CDR2 as YNFKEQ. CDR3 length: 16 residues. The V segment lost 1 base and the J segment 2 bases; nucleotides outside the gene matches: 6. V usage is TRBV4-2 and J usage is TRBJ1-2, with 8 bases that match TRBD1. Material: peripheral blood. The receptor was isolated from a human donor in a cohort sampled during active COVID-19. Here the CDR3 DNA reads TGTGCCAGCAGCCAAGCCGGGACAGGCATGAACTATGGCTACACCTTC. Its protein is CASSQAGTGMNYGYTF.